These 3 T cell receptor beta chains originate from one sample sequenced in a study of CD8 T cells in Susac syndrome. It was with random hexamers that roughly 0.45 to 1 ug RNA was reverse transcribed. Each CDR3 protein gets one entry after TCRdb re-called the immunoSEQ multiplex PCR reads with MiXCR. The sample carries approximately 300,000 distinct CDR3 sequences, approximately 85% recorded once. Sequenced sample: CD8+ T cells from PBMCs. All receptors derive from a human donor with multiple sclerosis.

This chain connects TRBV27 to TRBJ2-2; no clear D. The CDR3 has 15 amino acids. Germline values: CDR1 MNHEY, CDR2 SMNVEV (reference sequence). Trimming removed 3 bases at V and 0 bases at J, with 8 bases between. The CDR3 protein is CASSFLGANTGELFF. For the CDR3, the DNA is TGTGCCAGCAGTTTCCTAGGTGCGAACACCGGGGAGCTGTTTTTT.

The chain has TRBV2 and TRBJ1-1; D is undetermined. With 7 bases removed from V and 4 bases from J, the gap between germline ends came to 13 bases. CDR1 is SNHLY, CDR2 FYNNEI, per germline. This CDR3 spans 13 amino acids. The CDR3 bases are TGTGCCAGCACCGAGGGTCGGGGCACTGAAGCTTTCTTT. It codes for CASTEGRGTEAFF.

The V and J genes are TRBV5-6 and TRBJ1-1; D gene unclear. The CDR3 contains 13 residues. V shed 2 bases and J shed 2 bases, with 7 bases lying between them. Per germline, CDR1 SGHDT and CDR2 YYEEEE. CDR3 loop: CASSFDVNTEAFF. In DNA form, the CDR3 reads TGTGCCAGCAGCTTTGACGTTAACACTGAAGCTTTCTTT.